A selection of T cell receptor beta chains follows, all from one sample in a study of PD-1 blockade in classical Hodgkin lymphoma. Profiling relied on immunoSEQ multiplex PCR, and the TCRdb table lists in-frame clones only, not all of them. Seen here are roughly 32,000 clones, about four fifths observed once, and the top ten hold about 31%. The sample was peripheral blood mononuclear cells (PBMCs), taken at baseline. The receptors come from a human donor with classical Hodgkin lymphoma. The CDR3 runs from the conserved cysteine through the conserved F or W. D genes are given only for firm matches. The listing skips clone size in some rows; elsewhere it reads once, few, many or a size class.

v_gene	d_gene	j_gene	abundance	CDR3aa	CDR3nt
TRBV7-2	.	TRBJ1-2	.	CASSLALLLQGNYGYTF	TGTGCCAGCAGCTTAGCGCTGCTTCTGCAGGGGAACTATGGCTACACCTTC
TRBV9	.	TRBJ2-2	.	CASSPQGVNTGELFF	TGTGCCAGCAGCCCTCAGGGAGTGAACACCGGGGAGCTGTTTTTT
TRBV7-2	.	TRBJ1-5	once	CASSPLMYGNQPQHF	TGTGCCAGCAGTCCCCTCATGTATGGCAATCAGCCCCAGCATTTT
TRBV6-6	.	TRBJ2-3	.	CASDRDSTDTQYF	TGTGCCAGCGACAGGGACTCCACAGATACGCAGTATTTT
TRBV30	TRBD1	TRBJ1-1	.	CAWSVWDRVNTEAFF	TGTGCCTGGAGTGTTTGGGACAGGGTGAACACTGAAGCTTTCTTT
TRBV6-6	.	TRBJ2-7	.	CASRGTYRTYEQYF	TGTGCCAGCAGGGGGACTTACCGAACCTACGAGCAGTACTTC
TRBV19	.	TRBJ1-2	.	CASSTQPNYGYTF	TGTGCCAGTAGTACTCAGCCTAACTATGGCTACACCTTC
TRBV2	TRBD2	TRBJ2-1	.	CASRPGLAGGLNEQFF	TGTGCCAGCAGACCCGGACTAGCGGGGGGTTTGAATGAGCAGTTCTTC
TRBV27	TRBD2	TRBJ2-3	.	CASSLVSGGGSQYF	TGTGCCAGCAGTTTAGTTAGCGGGGGAGGGTCGCAGTATTTT
TRBV29-1	.	TRBJ2-7	once	CSVMDTGSSYEQYF	TGCAGCGTGATGGACACAGGGAGCTCCTACGAGCAGTACTTC
TRBV2	TRBD2	TRBJ2-7	.	CASRKTSGGSLEQYF	TGTGCCAGCAGGAAGACTAGCGGGGGCTCTCTCGAGCAGTACTTC
TRBV5-1	TRBD1	TRBJ2-3	.	CASSFTGEKTDTQYF	TGCGCCAGCAGCTTTACAGGGGAGAAGACAGATACGCAGTATTTT
TRBV9	.	TRBJ2-1	.	CASSVQGSSYNEQFF	TGTGCCAGCAGCGTCCAGGGGTCCTCCTACAATGAGCAGTTCTTC
TRBV18	TRBD1	TRBJ1-2	.	CASNRDSLITNYGYTF	TGTGCCAGCAACCGGGACAGTCTTATAACTAACTATGGCTACACCTTC
TRBV9	.	TRBJ1-1	.	CASSPYLGQATEAFF	TGTGCCAGCAGCCCCTACCTAGGCCAGGCCACTGAAGCTTTCTTT
TRBV6-5	TRBD1	TRBJ1-5	.	CASSRQGVGTQPQHF	TGTGCCAGCAGTAGACAGGGCGTAGGCACTCAGCCCCAGCATTTT
TRBV28	TRBD1	TRBJ1-2	.	CASSPGQMYGYTF	TGTGCCAGCAGTCCGGGACAGATGTATGGCTACACCTTC
TRBV11-2	.	TRBJ1-6	once	CASSSILERRNSPLHF	TGTGCCAGCAGCTCAATCCTCGAGAGGCGTAATTCACCCCTCCACTTT
TRBV11-2	.	TRBJ2-5	.	CASSSLFSLYQETQYF	TGTGCCAGCAGCTCCCTTTTTAGCCTATACCAAGAGACCCAGTACTTC
TRBV7-9	.	TRBJ1-1	.	CASSMLQGFTEAFF	TGTGCCAGCAGCATGCTACAGGGCTTCACTGAAGCTTTCTTT
TRBV6-1	.	TRBJ2-7	.	CASSELLEQYF	TGTGCCAGCAGTGAACTCCTCGAGCAGTACTTC
TRBV5-1	.	TRBJ2-5	.	CASSVRQAQAETQYF	TGCGCCAGCAGCGTCCGACAGGCCCAGGCGGAGACCCAGTACTTC
TRBV4-2	.	TRBJ2-7	.	CASSPQWGEQYF	TGTGCCAGCAGCCCTCAATGGGGAGAGCAGTACTTC
TRBV18	TRBD1	TRBJ1-6	.	CASSPPTGGTNNSPLHF	TGTGCCAGCTCACCACCGACAGGGGGGACTAATAATTCACCCCTCCACTTT
TRBV7-9	.	TRBJ1-5	.	CASGTLNQPQHF	TGTGCCAGCGGGACACTTAATCAGCCCCAGCATTTT
TRBV7-6	TRBD1	TRBJ2-5	.	CASSLAPGQGRETQYF	TGTGCCAGCAGCTTAGCCCCGGGACAGGGACGGGAGACCCAGTACTTC